These T cell receptor beta chains were read from a single sample in a study of T cells in Graves' hyperthyroidism and ophthalmopathy. TCRdb recomputed calls from the multiplex PCR reads with MiXCR, one row per CDR3 protein. The sample lists 300,000 to 450,000 distinct CDR3 sequences, 14% occurring once. The material sequenced was blood. The receptor set was obtained from a woman in her fifties or sixties with Graves' hyperthyroidism. The conserved cysteine and the conserved F or W are not part of the CDR3 here. Fields, in order: V gene, J gene, CDR3 protein.

v_gene: TRBV4-2
j_gene: TRBJ1-1
CDR3aa: ASSQDEGARTEAS

v_gene: TRBV12-3/TRBV12-4
j_gene: TRBJ1-5
CDR3aa: ASSLGGGPQPQH

v_gene: TRBV28
j_gene: TRBJ2-7
CDR3aa: ASSLFGTGTYEQY

v_gene: TRBV3-1
j_gene: TRBJ2-7
CDR3aa: ASSQGDRQPYEQY

v_gene: TRBV6-5
j_gene: TRBJ2-3
CDR3aa: ASSYSSVSKQRGTQY

v_gene: TRBV4-1
j_gene: TRBJ2-7
CDR3aa: ASSREEGTNWEQY

v_gene: TRBV11-3
j_gene: TRBJ2-5
CDR3aa: ASSRVKTQY

v_gene: TRBV7-9
j_gene: TRBJ2-5
CDR3aa: ASQGGEETQY

v_gene: TRBV5-5
j_gene: TRBJ2-1
CDR3aa: ASSLQWVAGHTYNEQF

v_gene: TRBV5-1
j_gene: TRBJ2-2
CDR3aa: ASSLLGLTGQNTGELF

v_gene: TRBV27
j_gene: TRBJ2-2
CDR3aa: ASSRSNTGELF

v_gene: TRBV30
j_gene: TRBJ2-3
CDR3aa: AWSAGLAGGDTQY

v_gene: TRBV2
j_gene: TRBJ2-5
CDR3aa: ASRGIQETQY

v_gene: TRBV11-2
j_gene: TRBJ2-7
CDR3aa: ASSFASGRDEQY

v_gene: TRBV20-1
j_gene: TRBJ1-2
CDR3aa: SASPGTDNYGYT

v_gene: TRBV7-6
j_gene: TRBJ2-1
CDR3aa: ASSLRISGGKQF

v_gene: TRBV7-9
j_gene: TRBJ2-5
CDR3aa: ASSSEVGETQY

v_gene: TRBV20-1
j_gene: TRBJ1-2
CDR3aa: SARVAGDGYT

v_gene: TRBV18
j_gene: TRBJ1-6
CDR3aa: ASSPSINSPLH

v_gene: TRBV12-3/TRBV12-4
j_gene: TRBJ2-5
CDR3aa: ASSLAPQQETQY

v_gene: TRBV2
j_gene: TRBJ1-1
CDR3aa: ASRSSWGGVTEAF

v_gene: TRBV5-1
j_gene: TRBJ2-1
CDR3aa: ASSLRTSGENEQF

v_gene: TRBV28
j_gene: TRBJ2-1
CDR3aa: ASSSGVIAGNEQF

v_gene: TRBV2
j_gene: TRBJ1-2
CDR3aa: ASSTLMTGSDGYT

v_gene: TRBV12-3/TRBV12-4
j_gene: TRBJ1-5
CDR3aa: ASSLERGGDTNQPQH

v_gene: TRBV4-1
j_gene: TRBJ1-2
CDR3aa: ASSQVLYRGVGYT

v_gene: TRBV9
j_gene: TRBJ1-1
CDR3aa: ASSVQGLGTEAF

v_gene: TRBV12-3/TRBV12-4
j_gene: TRBJ2-5
CDR3aa: ASSAVGSPRETQY

v_gene: TRBV11-2
j_gene: TRBJ2-1
CDR3aa: ASSSGLAGMLRNEQF

v_gene: TRBV19
j_gene: TRBJ1-1
CDR3aa: ASSIGGGQGGNTEAF

v_gene: TRBV13
j_gene: TRBJ2-3
CDR3aa: ASAINRLHTQY

v_gene: TRBV27
j_gene: TRBJ1-2
CDR3aa: ASSPGGAGGYT

v_gene: TRBV3-1
j_gene: TRBJ2-7
CDR3aa: ASSPSGRPYEQY

v_gene: TRBV9
j_gene: TRBJ1-1
CDR3aa: ASSPLGGIEAF

v_gene: TRBV15
j_gene: TRBJ2-7
CDR3aa: ATSTYRGSYEQY

v_gene: TRBV11-3
j_gene: TRBJ1-1
CDR3aa: ASRTGTGNTEAF

v_gene: TRBV7-3
j_gene: TRBJ2-2
CDR3aa: ASSKGTGELF

v_gene: TRBV5-1
j_gene: TRBJ1-1
CDR3aa: ASSPREGGNTEAF

v_gene: TRBV12-3/TRBV12-4
j_gene: TRBJ1-1
CDR3aa: ASTLLTGRNTEAF

v_gene: TRBV12-3/TRBV12-4
j_gene: TRBJ1-2
CDR3aa: ASSSETGAMGYT

v_gene: TRBV10-1
j_gene: TRBJ2-7
CDR3aa: ASRRQDGSDEQY

v_gene: TRBV6-2/TRBV6-3
j_gene: TRBJ2-1
CDR3aa: ARKTSGRCYNEQF

v_gene: TRBV20-1
j_gene: TRBJ1-1
CDR3aa: STDGNTEAF